This record covers a single T cell receptor (beta chain). Its antigen remains unknown. The data were produced by immunoSEQ multiplex PCR, yet TCRdb's version contains in-frame clones alone and is incomplete. The sample holds about 62,000 clones, around 76% seen once. This sample stems from a study of radiotherapy plus CTLA-4 blockade in lung cancer. Findings and limits, study-wide: It was early blood T cell clone dynamics, with interferon-beta, that reportedly best predicted response. Blood saw expansion of tumor-derived TCR clones after radiotherapy plus ipilimumab.

V was clipped by 3 bases and J by 8 bases; unmatched bases: 9. Germline V lookup: CDR1 WSHSY, CDR2 SAAADI. The CDR3 is 14 amino acids. The rearrangement joins TRBV10-2 to TRBJ1-2, with 7 bases identical to TRBD1. The sample consisted of peripheral blood, taken from a patient treated with radiotherapy plus ipilimumab. This receptor was identified in a human donor with non-small cell lung cancer who had a complete response to radiotherapy plus ipilimumab. CDR3 region: CASSDPRTGGGYTF. The CDR3 DNA reads as TGCGCCAGCAGTGACCCCCGGACAGGTGGCGGCTACACCTTC.